The 27 T cell receptor beta chains in this list originate from one sample, sequenced in a study of T cells in Graves' hyperthyroidism and ophthalmopathy. It was RNA transcripts that yielded the amplified TCR beta CDR3 regions. During a first-round RT-PCR of the TCR CDR3, the HTBI primer set was used. One entry per CDR3 protein results from TCRdb running MiXCR on the multiplex PCR reads. The sample records about 300,000 distinct CDR3 sequences, 25% being singletons. Sequencing used blood. These receptors all stem from a man in his forties or fifties with Graves' hyperthyroidism that later progressed to Graves' ophthalmopathy.

J is TRBJ2-7 and V is TRBV28; TRBD2 aligns across 8 bases. The germline V gene encodes CDR1 MDHEN and CDR2 SYDVKM. The CDR3 length is 15 residues. With V trimmed by 5 bases and J by 5 bases, 11 bases remained unmatched. In nucleotides, the CDR3 is TGTGCCAGCAGTCGACCCCAAGCGGGAGTAGACGAGCAGTACTTC. Translating gives CASSRPQAGVDEQYF.

This clonotype was counted ten times or more. This chain uses TRBV3-1 with TRBJ2-5; no firm D call. V was clipped by 9 bases and J by 4 bases, with 12 bases between them. The germline V gene has CDR1 LGHDT and CDR2 YNNKEL (reference sequence). There are 12 residues in the CDR3. The CDR3 region is CASRRSRETQYF. The CDR3 DNA reads TGTGCCAGTCGGCGGAGTCGAGAGACCCAGTACTTC.

This clonotype was recorded at least ten times. The gene calls are TRBV28 and TRBJ2-7; no reliable D call. Germline-derived CDR1 and CDR2 are MDHEN and SYDVKM. This CDR3 comprises 11 residues. Deletions cut 5 bases from V and 3 bases from J, with 5 bases between. The CDR3 spells CASSQIYEQYF. CDR3 sequence (DNA): TGTGCCAGCAGTCAGATCTACGAGCAGTACTTC.

The sample holds many counts of this clonotype. V usage is TRBV5-1 and J usage is TRBJ2-6; 8 bases fit TRBD1. Per the germline V gene, CDR1 is SGHRS and CDR2 is YFSETQ. This CDR3 has 18 amino acids. Trimming removed 0 bases from V and 1 base from J; junction bases left unmatched: 6. CDR3 DNA sequence: TGCGCCAGCAGCTTGGAGGCAGGGGGCGCGTCTGGGGCCAACGTCCTGACTTTC. This codes for CASSLEAGGASGANVLTF.

This clonotype came up many times. The CDR3 region is CASSLGHHGNTEAFF. CDR3 bases: TGCGCCAGCAGCTTGGGACACCACGGGAACACTGAAGCTTTCTTT. J is TRBJ1-1 and V is TRBV5-1; D remains ambiguous. The germline CDR1 and CDR2 sequences are SGHRS and YFSETQ. V was shortened by 0 bases and J by 1 base, with 10 bases between the two germline ends. This CDR3 is 15 amino acids long. The full variable domain, with the rest looked up from reference TRBV5-1 and TRBJ1-1, is KAGVTQTPRYLIKTRGQQVTLSCSPISGHRSVSWYQQTPGQGLQFLFEYFSETQRNKGNFPGRFSGRQFSNSRSEMNVSTLELGDSALYLCASSLGHHGNTEAFFGQGTRLTVV.

The J gene is TRBJ1-1, the V gene TRBV6-1; the match to TRBD1 covers 10 bases. The V and J ends lost 6 bases and 6 bases, in that order; junction bases with no gene match: 7. CDR1 is MNHNS, CDR2 SASEGT, per germline. CDR3 size: 14 residues. CDR3 region: CASSSSGQGAEAFF. CDR3 DNA: TGTGCCAGCAGCAGTTCCGGACAGGGGGCTGAAGCTTTCTTT.

In its sample, this clonotype was seen many times. The V gene is TRBV20-1, the J gene TRBJ2-5, with D unresolved. The germline V gene has CDR1 DFQATT and CDR2 SNEGSKA (reference sequence). The V end lost 7 bases, the J end lost 6 bases, and 9 bases lay between the germline ends. The CDR3 loop spans 10 amino acids. The CDR3 DNA reads as TGCAGTGGGGTGTTGAAGACCCAGTACTTC. It specifies CSGVLKTQYF.

This clonotype was observed at least ten times. This rearrangement joins TRBV29-1 to TRBJ2-7; no reliable D call. CDR1 is SQVTM and CDR2 is ANQGSEA in the germline V gene. This CDR3 contains 10 residues. V lost 4 bases to trimming and J lost 2 bases, with 3 bases between them. Here the CDR3 DNA reads TGCAGCGTTGGTGCCTACGAGCAGTACTTC. It yields the protein CSVGAYEQYF.

This clonotype has ten or more counts. The chain links TRBV5-5 to TRBJ2-7; D remains ambiguous. Germline CDR1 is SGHKS and CDR2 is YYEKEE (reference sequence). With 0 bases removed from V and 0 bases from J, the gap between germline ends came to 7 bases. The length of the CDR3 is 14 residues. DNA for the CDR3: TGTGCCAGCAGCTTGGACTTGCACTCCTACGAGCAGTACTTC. Translated, it gives CASSLDLHSYEQYF.

This clonotype was seen repeatedly, ten times or more. The chain employs TRBV11-2 and TRBJ2-2; 8 bases line up with TRBD2. Trimming at V came to 3 bases and at J to 4 bases, leaving 10 bases not matched to a gene. CDR3 length equals 17 residues. Germline-derived CDR1 and CDR2 are SGHAT and FQNNGV. CDR3 residues: CASSFEAGVGSTGELFF. CDR3 in DNA: TGTGCCAGCAGCTTCGAAGCGGGAGTAGGTTCCACCGGGGAGCTGTTTTTT. The full variable domain, with the rest looked up from reference TRBV11-2 and TRBJ2-2, is EAGVAQSPRYKIIEKRQSVAFWCNPISGHATLYWYQQILGQGPKLLIQFQNNGVVDDSQLPKDRFSAERLKGVDSTLKIQPAKLEDSAVYLCASSFEAGVGSTGELFFGEGSRLTVL.

In its sample, this clonotype was seen many times. The genes are TRBV7-9 and TRBJ2-5; D is uncertain. The CDR3 totals 13 residues. The germline CDR1 and CDR2 sequences are SEHNR and FQNEAQ (reference sequence). With 2 bases removed from V and 5 bases from J, the gap between germline ends came to 9 bases. Here the CDR3 DNA reads TGTGCCAGCAGCTTAAGGAGTCTGGAGACCCAGTACTTC. This sequence encodes CASSLRSLETQYF.

The rearrangement joins TRBV6-1 to TRBJ2-7; D is possibly TRBD2 (6 bases). The CDR3 runs 15 residues. V lost 8 bases and J lost 0, with 17 bases in between. CDR1 is MNHNS, CDR2 SASEGT, per germline. The CDR3 loop reads CASWLGGVPSYEQYF. CDR3 sequence (DNA): TGTGCCAGCTGGCTCGGGGGAGTCCCCTCCTACGAGCAGTACTTC.

J is TRBJ2-2 and V is TRBV12-3 or TRBV12-4, with D perhaps TRBD2 (6 bases). Trimming removed 3 bases from V and 5 bases from J, with 13 bases in between. There are 15 residues in the CDR3. The CDR3 spells CASSLGGTGTGELFF. Here the CDR3 DNA reads TGTGCCAGCAGTTTGGGCGGGACGGGGACCGGGGAGCTGTTTTTT.

The rearrangement joins TRBV12-5 to TRBJ2-1; D is unresolved. This CDR3 has 18 residues. V was cut by 7 bases and J by 0 bases, with 22 bases left in between. CDR1 is LGHNT and CDR2 is FRNRAP in the germline V gene. The chain's CDR3 is CASADSHLSLSSYNEQFF. In DNA, the CDR3 is TGTGCTAGTGCCGACTCCCATCTTTCGCTCAGCTCCTACAATGAGCAGTTCTTC.

The table lists this clonotype with many counts. The chain combines TRBV6-5 with TRBJ1-5, with 7 bases identical to TRBD1. The V gene's germline CDR1 is MNHEY and CDR2 SVGAGI. The CDR3 contains 14 residues. With 4 bases clipped from V and 2 bases from J, the junction kept 2 bases outside the gene matches. The CDR3 is CASSFDRGNQPQHF. Here the CDR3 DNA reads TGTGCCAGCAGTTTCGACAGGGGCAATCAGCCCCAGCATTTT.

This clonotype has a count of ten or more. V gene TRBV20-1 combines with J gene TRBJ1-2; 11 bases fit TRBD1. CDR3 length: 14 residues. CDR1 DFQATT and CDR2 SNEGSKA come from the germline V gene (reference sequence). The V gene end was trimmed by 4 bases and the J gene end by 6 bases; junction bases not matched to a gene: 7. CDR3 in DNA: TGCAGTGCTATTCTCCGGGACAGGGGGAATGGCTACACCTTC. It codes for CSAILRDRGNGYTF.

This clonotype was seen ten or more times. The rearrangement uses TRBV7-9 and TRBJ1-2; D possibly corresponds to TRBD1 (5 bases). There are 15 residues in the CDR3. Germline assignment: CDR1 SEHNR and CDR2 FQNEAQ (reference sequence). Trimming pared 1 base from V and 1 base from J, leaving 10 bases between. This CDR3 reads CASSLGGANNYGYTF. DNA for the CDR3: TGTGCCAGCAGCTTAGGAGGGGCAAATAACTATGGCTACACCTTC.

This clonotype was picked up a small number of times. The chain joins TRBV15 to TRBJ2-5; tentative D call: TRBD1 (5 bases). The length of the CDR3 is 14 residues. The ends were cut back, 2 bases at V and 1 base at J, with 8 bases in the middle. The germline V gene encodes CDR1 LNHNV and CDR2 YYDKDF (reference sequence). For the CDR3, the DNA is TGTGCCACCAGCAGACAGGGTGGCCAAGAGACCCAGTACTTC. This sequence encodes CATSRQGGQETQYF.

The genes are TRBV6-5 and TRBJ1-2; the D gene is possibly TRBD1 (5 bases). V gave up 4 bases and J gave up 4 bases, with 10 bases separating them. The germline CDR1 and CDR2 sequences are MNHEY and SVGAGI. The CDR3 is 13 residues long. Here the CDR3 reads CASSFDSGYGYTF. The CDR3 DNA reads as TGTGCCAGCAGTTTCGACAGCGGCTATGGCTACACCTTC.

This clonotype has ten or more counts. This chain links TRBV12-3 or TRBV12-4 with TRBJ1-1; TRBD1 is a possible D gene (5 bases). V was pared by 6 bases and J by 0 bases, with 11 bases between. The CDR3 is 14 residues long. CDR3 loop: CASRSGQMNTEAFF. The DNA of the CDR3 is TGTGCCAGCAGGTCAGGGCAGATGAACACTGAAGCTTTCTTT.

As concerns this clonotype: This may stem from a read error, because a much larger clone lies one nucleotide away. V gene TRBV6-2 or TRBV6-3 combines with J gene TRBJ2-5; 9 bases are shared with TRBD2. Germline-derived CDR1 and CDR2 are MNHEY and SVGEGT. The CDR3 sequence is 13 residues long. The J segment lost 9 bases and the V segment lost 3 bases, leaving 5 bases of the junction unmatched. The CDR3, as DNA: TGTGCCAGCAGTTATGGAAAGCGGGAGGCCCAGTACTTC. Translation gives CASSYGKREAQYF.

This clonotype occurred many times. The rearrangement uses TRBV18 and TRBJ2-2; D call uncertain. CDR1 is KGHSH and CDR2 is LQKENI in the germline V gene. The CDR3 consists of 12 residues. Trimming cost V 3 bases and J 4 bases, with 3 bases left between them. The DNA of the CDR3 is TGTGCCAGCTCACCTAGCACCGGGGAGCTGTTTTTT. Its protein is CASSPSTGELFF.

V gene TRBV6-5 combines with J gene TRBJ2-7, with D possibly being TRBD1 or TRBD2 (5 bases each). Trimming took 2 bases from V and 1 from J, leaving 15 bases between them. This CDR3 spans 16 amino acids. Germline CDR1 MNHEY, CDR2 SVGAGI. CDR3 in amino acids: CASSYQQGDRSYEQYF. The CDR3 DNA reads as TGTGCCAGCAGTTACCAACAAGGGGACCGTTCCTACGAGCAGTACTTC.

This clonotype was picked up many times. One junction end disagrees with the germline gene, perhaps due to a read error. The chain carries TRBV20-1 and TRBJ1-5, with TRBD1 matching 7 bases. CDR1 and CDR2 (germline): DFQATT, SNEGSKA (reference sequence). The CDR3 runs 15 residues. The CDR3 loop reads CSARAGGRRVQPQHF. The CDR3 DNA sequence: TGCAGTGCCAGAGCAGGGGGTAGGCGAGTTCAGCCCCAGCATTTT.

There are many counts of this clonotype. The rearrangement uses TRBV11-1 and TRBJ1-3, with no clear D. The CDR3 totals 17 residues. From germline, CDR1 is SGHAT and CDR2 FQDESV (reference sequence). V was trimmed by 0 bases and J by 0 bases, leaving 12 bases between them. CDR3 sequence: CASSLARAAFSGNTIYF. The CDR3 DNA follows: TGTGCCAGCAGCTTAGCGAGGGCAGCCTTCTCTGGAAACACCATATATTTT.

This clonotype was observed at least ten times. The chain carries TRBV6-1 and TRBJ1-2; D may be TRBD1 (5 bases). Germline CDR1 MNHNS, CDR2 SASEGT. The ends were cut back, 7 bases at V and 6 bases at J, with 18 bases in the middle. CDR3 length: 14 residues. The CDR3 sequence: CASNGGTGSDGYTF. Written as DNA, the CDR3 is TGTGCCAGCAATGGAGGCACAGGCTCGGATGGCTACACCTTC.

This chain links TRBV19 with TRBJ2-2, with D possibly called TRBD1 or TRBD2 (6 bases each). In germline, CDR1 is LNHDA, CDR2 SQIVND (reference sequence). The CDR3 spans 15 residues. The V gene lost 6 bases and the J gene lost 6 bases, with 17 bases spanning the gap. The CDR3 DNA sequence: TGTGCCAGTAGGGGGGGCCCCCTTTCGGCCGGGGAGCTGTTTTTT. Its translation is CASRGGPLSAGELFF.